This TCR beta chain was observed in a study of identical twins. From germline, CDR1 is SEHNR and CDR2 FQNEAQ (reference sequence). CDR3 size: 13 residues. V was shortened by 5 bases and J by 6 bases, with 13 bases between the two germline ends. The authors used template switching to add a universal primer site and gave cDNA unique molecular identifiers. TCRdb re-called the 5' RACE reads with MiXCR, one entry per CDR3 protein. The data show 350,000 to 600,000 distinct CDR3 sequences, approximately 15% seen once. This clonotype was detected only a few times. Its antigen is unidentified. Study-wide results and limits: Findings depended on cross-sectional statistics rather than tracking the same donors. Zero-insertion analyses could be partly confounded by invariant MAIT and iNKT cells.

This same sample was also part of a study on yellow fever vaccine responses in identical twins.

The receptor was derived from a woman under 30 in good health. This sequence joins TRBV7-9 and TRBJ1-1; D gene ambiguous. The sequenced sample consisted of CD4+ T cells sorted from blood. The CDR3 bases are TGTGCCAGCAGCGTTGCGGCGGTATCTGAAGCTTTCTTT. Protein sequence: CASSVAAVSEAFF.